This T cell receptor (beta chain) originates from a study of blood T cell repertoires in COVID-19. Method: immunoSEQ multiplex PCR; TCRdb's copy keeps in-frame clones and lacks some. The data contain tens of thousands of clones, 80% of them singletons. The CDR3 is 16 amino acids. Per germline, CDR1 LGHDT and CDR2 YNNKEL (reference sequence). V lost 5 bases, J lost 5 bases, and 11 bases stayed unmatched. The origin of this receptor is an elderly woman with acute or convalescent COVID-19. Sequenced input: peripheral blood. V usage is TRBV3-1 (or the pseudogene TRBV3-2) and J usage is TRBJ2-3, with 9 bases aligning to TRBD1. The CDR3 is CASSILGQGSVDTQYF. The DNA for the CDR3 is TGTGCCAGCAGCATTCTTGGACAGGGGTCCGTAGATACGCAGTATTTT.